These 5 T cell receptor beta chains were all obtained from the same sample, sequenced in a study of blood T cell repertoires in COVID-19. Only in-frame clones appear in the TCRdb table, and some are missing; sequencing was by immunoSEQ multiplex PCR. The sample consists of 100,000 to 120,000 clones, roughly 82% of them appearing once. The specimen sequenced was peripheral blood. Source of these receptors: a woman in her fifties or sixties with acute or convalescent COVID-19.

V usage is TRBV2 and J usage is TRBJ2-1; 7 nucleotides agree with TRBD1. CDR3 size: 14 residues. Germline V gives CDR1 SNHLY, CDR2 FYNNEI. Germline trimming cut 11 bases from V and 3 bases from J; bases unmatched to any gene: 10. This chain's CDR3 is CAWWGTVDYNEQFF. The CDR3 DNA is TGTGCCTGGTGGGGGACAGTCGACTACAATGAGCAGTTCTTC. Full variable domain (rest looked up from reference TRBV2 and TRBJ2-1): EPEVTQTPSHQVTQMGQEVILRCVPISNHLYFYWYRQILGQKVEFLVSFYNNEISEKSEIFDDQFSVERPDGSNFTLKIRSTKLEDSAMYFCAWWGTVDYNEQFFGPGTRLTVL.

The rearrangement links TRBV5-4 to TRBJ2-1; D might be TRBD2 (7 bases). From germline, CDR1 is SGHNT and CDR2 YYREEE (reference sequence). The CDR3 has 15 residues. The V and J ends lost 6 bases and 7 bases respectively, with 20 bases between them. CDR3 DNA sequence: TGTGCCAGCACCGCGGCCGGGGGGCAGGGGAATGAGCAGTTCTTC. Translated: CASTAAGGQGNEQFF.

The J gene is TRBJ2-5, the V gene TRBV5-5, with D possibly TRBD2 on 5 matching bases. The germline V and J ends were trimmed by 1 base and 5 bases, with 12 bases remaining between them. Germline CDR1 and CDR2: SGHKS and YYEKEE (reference sequence). The CDR3 extends over 14 amino acids. CDR3 protein: CASSLSGDVETQYF. The CDR3, as DNA: TGTGCCAGCAGCTTGTCCGGGGATGTGGAGACCCAGTACTTC.

The chain links TRBV5-1 to TRBJ2-7; 9 bases match TRBD1. After removal of 4 bases from V and 0 bases from J, the junction contained 2 bases not matched to a gene. CDR1 is SGHRS, CDR2 YFSETQ, per germline. This CDR3 comprises 14 residues. CDR3 sequence: CASSPGQGSYEQYF. CDR3 sequence (DNA): TGCGCCAGCAGCCCGGGACAGGGCTCCTACGAGCAGTACTTC.

V and J are TRBV7-2 and TRBJ2-5, with 16 bases fitting TRBD2. This CDR3 region has 16 residues. Germline CDR1 and CDR2: SGHTA and FQGNSA. The V and J ends lost 5 bases and 4 bases, in that order; junction bases with no gene match: 4. The CDR3 DNA sequence: TGTGCCAGCAGCCGGGGACTAGCGGGGGGGGCAGAGACCCAGTACTTC. Its protein product is CASSRGLAGGAETQYF.